These T cell receptor beta chains were read from a single sample in a study of T cell changes during pregnancy in multiple sclerosis. TCRdb's copy holds only in-frame clones and misses some; the assay was immunoSEQ multiplex PCR. This sample carries tens of thousands of clones, 85% to 90% of them seen once, and the ten largest clones take less than 0.7%. Sequences were derived from CD4+ T cells from peripheral blood mononuclear cells, sampled in the first trimester of pregnancy. Receptors were obtained from a female donor with multiple sclerosis, enrolled in a pregnancy study. CDR3s include the opening cysteine and the closing phenylalanine or tryptophan. The D gene is left open where the match is weak. Size tells how often a clone was seen (once, few, many) or the class of an expanded clone, and some rows leave it out.

length: 15
size: -
J: TRBJ2-2
V: TRBV19
D: TRBD1
DNA: TGTGCCAGTCATCACCCAGGGGGACGCACCGGGGAGCTGTTTTTT
CDR3: CASHHPGGRTGELFF

length: 16
size: -
J: TRBJ2-7
V: TRBV7-6
D: -
DNA: TGTGCCAGCAGCTTAGCGGGAGGTGTAAGCTCCTACGAGCAGTACTTC
CDR3: CASSLAGGVSSYEQYF

length: 14
size: -
J: TRBJ2-2
V: TRBV5-8
D: -
DNA: TGTGCCAGCAGTTTAATACAGGGTACCGGGGAGCTGTTTTTT
CDR3: CASSLIQGTGELFF

length: 13
size: -
J: TRBJ2-7
V: TRBV2
D: TRBD1
DNA: TGTGCCAGAACAGGGGGCCCTAACTACGAGCAGTACTTC
CDR3: CARTGGPNYEQYF

length: 14
size: -
J: TRBJ2-7
V: TRBV4-3
D: -
DNA: TGCGCCAGCAGCGAAGGGGCCTTCTCCTACGAGCAGTACTTC
CDR3: CASSEGAFSYEQYF

length: 16
size: -
J: TRBJ1-1
V: TRBV18
D: TRBD1
DNA: TGTGCCAGCTCACCAGCGAGCGACAGGGGCCGAAACTCGGCTTTCTTT
CDR3: CASSPASDRGRNSAFF

length: 13
size: -
J: TRBJ2-7
V: TRBV6-5
D: -
DNA: TGTGCCACGGTGGGGGGGCCGACCTACGAGCAGTACTTC
CDR3: CATVGGPTYEQYF

length: 13
size: once
J: TRBJ2-3
V: TRBV29-1
D: -
DNA: TGCAGCCTAAAGGGCAGGGGGGCAGATACGCAGTATTTT
CDR3: CSLKGRGADTQYF

length: 15
size: -
J: TRBJ2-1
V: TRBV28
D: TRBD1
DNA: TGTGCCAGCACCTTAACAGGGGCCCGGAACAATGAGCAGTTCTTC
CDR3: CASTLTGARNNEQFF

length: 16
size: -
J: TRBJ2-3
V: TRBV7-2
D: TRBD2
DNA: TGTGCCAGCAGCCCCCGGGGTAGCGGGAGAGCAGATACGCAGTATTTT
CDR3: CASSPRGSGRADTQYF

length: 17
size: -
J: TRBJ2-1
V: TRBV6-1
D: -
DNA: TGTGCCAGCAGTGACAAACCAGGTGGGGGGTCCTACAATGAGCAGTTCTTC
CDR3: CASSDKPGGGSYNEQFF

length: 14
size: few
J: TRBJ2-2
V: TRBV2
D: -
DNA: TGTGCCAGCAGTGACGTTGTAGTAACCGGGGAGCTGTTTTTT
CDR3: CASSDVVVTGELFF

length: 17
size: -
J: TRBJ2-5
V: TRBV7-6
D: TRBD2
DNA: TGTGCCAGCAGCCGATCCGGGACTAGCGGTTCCCAAGAGACCCAGTACTTC
CDR3: CASSRSGTSGSQETQYF

length: 19
size: -
J: TRBJ2-1
V: TRBV27
D: TRBD2
DNA: TGTGCCAGCAGTTTATCGATGGAGGCCCCTAGCGGAGGCAACAATGAGCAGTTCTTC
CDR3: CASSLSMEAPSGGNNEQFF

length: 13
size: -
J: TRBJ2-1
V: TRBV2
D: -
DNA: TGTGCCAGCAGTGATCCAGGATACAATGAGCAGTTCTTC
CDR3: CASSDPGYNEQFF

length: 17
size: -
J: TRBJ1-2
V: TRBV11-2
D: TRBD1
DNA: TGTGCCAGCAGCTTAGGGCAAGCGAGACAGGGAAGGAACGGCTACACCTTC
CDR3: CASSLGQARQGRNGYTF

length: 13
size: -
J: TRBJ1-1
V: TRBV5-4
D: -
DNA: TGTGCCAGCAGCTTAGGAGAGAACACTGAAGCTTTCTTT
CDR3: CASSLGENTEAFF

length: 15
size: -
J: TRBJ1-2
V: TRBV28
D: TRBD1
DNA: TGTGCCAGCAGCCTTAACGGACAGGGAAACTATGGCTACACCTTC
CDR3: CASSLNGQGNYGYTF

length: 13
size: -
J: TRBJ2-7
V: TRBV5-4
D: -
DNA: TGTGCCAGCAGCTCCGCCAGCTCCTACGAGCAGTACTTC
CDR3: CASSSASSYEQYF

length: 13
size: -
J: TRBJ2-1
V: TRBV30
D: -
DNA: TGTGCCTGGAGTGTGGGCGGGAAGGGTGAGCAGTTCTTC
CDR3: CAWSVGGKGEQFF

length: 14
size: -
J: TRBJ1-2
V: TRBV4-1
D: -
DNA: TGCGCCAGCAGCCAAAAAAGGTTCGGGGGTGGCTACACCTTC
CDR3: CASSQKRFGGGYTF

length: 14
size: -
J: TRBJ2-3
V: TRBV10-3
D: TRBD2
DNA: TGTGCCATCAGTCGGGGGACTAGCGGGGATACGCAGTATTTT
CDR3: CAISRGTSGDTQYF

length: 19
size: once
J: TRBJ1-5
V: TRBV15
D: TRBD1
DNA: TGTGCCACCAGCAGAGATTACACAGGGGCGATGGGAAGCAATCAGCCCCAGCATTTT
CDR3: CATSRDYTGAMGSNQPQHF

length: 17
size: -
J: TRBJ2-1
V: TRBV4-2
D: -
DNA: TGTGCCAGCAGCCAAGTCCCAACTAGACGCTCCTACAATGAGCAGTTCTTC
CDR3: CASSQVPTRRSYNEQFF

length: 16
size: -
J: TRBJ1-4
V: TRBV7-9
D: -
DNA: TGTGCCAGCAGCTTAGCACAGGGAAGAACTAATGAAAAACTGTTTTTT
CDR3: CASSLAQGRTNEKLFF